This T cell receptor (beta chain) originates from a study of blood T cell repertoires in COVID-19. Study context: Some COVID-19 samples were acute and others convalescent; all came from the United States, Italy and Spain. Nucleic acid was either cDNA or gDNA, and it came from T cells, B-cell-depleted T cells, or PBMCs.

The CDR3 has 15 amino acids. The junction had 7 bases not matched to a gene; V was cut back by 4 bases and J by 5 bases. Germline V gives CDR1 SGHRS, CDR2 YFSETQ. TCRdb's table, derived via immunoSEQ multiplex PCR, lists solely in-frame clones and lacks some. The table includes some 200,000 clones, 94% detected once. The receptor's source is a man aged 25-45 years with COVID-19, enrolled during active disease. Sequencing used peripheral blood. The chain links TRBV5-1 to TRBJ2-5, with 11 bases identical to TRBD2. This chain's CDR3 is CASSLSGGAGETQYF. CDR3 DNA: TGCGCCAGCAGCCTTAGCGGGGGGGCCGGTGAGACCCAGTACTTC.